The 27 T cell receptor beta chains below come from one sample, sequenced in a study of T cell clonality in common variable immunodeficiency. Study conclusions and caveats: Fewer deletions and N-nucleotide insertions were reportedly seen in common variable immunodeficiency TCR beta sequences.

Generated by immunoSEQ multiplex PCR, the TCRdb table keeps only in-frame clones and is missing some. The sample has around 9,600 clones, none seen only once; the top ten hold about 4.5%. No antigen is known for these receptors. Sequencing input: peripheral blood mononuclear cells. The source of these receptors is a human donor with common variable immunodeficiency.

This clone was observed many times. The read comes to an end 3 residues before the CDR3 does, leaving the germline J gene to fill in the end. The J gene is TRBJ1-4, the V gene TRBV27; D not resolved. This CDR3 is built from 14 residues. Trimming cost V 6 bases and J 6 bases, with 14 bases left between them. Germline V gene sequence: CDR1 MNHEY, CDR2 SMNVEV (reference sequence). CDR3 DNA (partial): TGTGCCAGCAGACACCTCCGGGTGGATGAAAAA. Protein: CASRHLRVDEK. Given in full, the CDR3 is CASRHLRVDEKLFF.

This clone was detected ten times or more. With the read ending 3 residues before the CDR3 end, the germline J gene is used to fill in that end. V is TRBV30 and J is TRBJ2-7, with D maybe TRBD1 (5 bases). Trimming took 3 bases from V and 2 from J, leaving 11 bases between them. The germline V gene encodes CDR1 GTSNPN and CDR2 SVGIG (reference sequence). This CDR3 region has 13 residues. The CDR3 loop is CAWSRQITYEQYF. The sequenced CDR3 bases are TGTGCCTGGAGCAGACAGATAACCTACGAG.

Judged by abundance, this clone is medium-sized. The read stops 3 residues short of the end of the CDR3; the missing end is completed from the germline J gene. This chain links TRBV5-4 with TRBJ1-3; no reliable D call. The CDR3 is 16 residues long. Trimming cost V 3 bases and J 0 bases, with 13 bases left between them. Germline V gives CDR1 SGHNT, CDR2 YYREEE (reference sequence). Partial CDR3 DNA: TGTGCCAGCAGCTCCTACGGTATTCACTCTGGAAACACC. The encoded protein is CASSSYGIHSGNT. The CDR3, in full, reads CASSSYGIHSGNTIYF.

This clone has ten or more counts. CDR3 DNA, as far as it was read: TGTGCCAGCAGCGCCGGACTAGCGGGGGCCCTCTACACAGATACG. It translates to CASSAGLAGALYTDT. The complete CDR3 sequence is CASSAGLAGALYTDTQYF. This sequence joins TRBV9 and TRBJ2-3; 13 bases match TRBD2. Read coverage stops 3 residues before the CDR3 terminus; the germline J gene supplies the remainder. Germline assignment: CDR1 SGDLS and CDR2 YYNGEE. V shed 3 bases and J 2 bases; nucleotides not matched to a gene: 9. The length of the CDR3 is 18 residues.

This clone has at least ten counts. CDR3 DNA, as far as it was read: TGTGCCAGCAGTCCCCGGAGCGGGACAGGGGTCGGC. Protein: CASSPRSGTGVG. The whole CDR3 is CASSPRSGTGVGYTF. The chain joins TRBV12-3 or TRBV12-4 to TRBJ1-2, with TRBD1 identical over 10 bases. The read comes to an end 3 residues before the CDR3 does, leaving the germline J gene to fill in the end. The CDR3 runs to 15 residues.

Notes on this clone: Since a far larger clone is one base different, this is likely a read error. The read is 3 residues too short to cover the CDR3 end, so that end is filled in from the germline J gene. The rearrangement joins TRBV6-2 or TRBV6-3 to TRBJ1-2, with a possible D match to TRBD1 (6 bases). The CDR3 has 12 residues. Trimming left V 6 bases short and J 4 bases short, with 9 bases between. Germline V lookup: CDR1 MNHEY, CDR2 SVGEGT. CDR3 DNA (partial): TGTGCCAGCAGGCCGGACAGCTATGGC. It encodes CASRPDSYG. The whole CDR3 is CASRPDSYGYTF.

This clone is termed medium-sized. The CDR3 goes on 3 residues after the read ends, and that part is filled in from the germline J gene. J is TRBJ1-1 and V is TRBV28; 7 bases map to TRBD1. CDR1 MDHEN and CDR2 SYDVKM come from the germline V gene. There are 14 residues in the CDR3. Trimming removed 3 bases from V and 4 bases from J; junction bases left unmatched: 5. The sequenced part of the CDR3 DNA is TGTGCCAGCAGTTTCCGACAGGGCCTCACTGAA. Translated: CASSFRQGLTE. The full CDR3 is CASSFRQGLTEAFF.

This clone occurred many times. The DNA ends 3 residues before the CDR3 does, and the rest of the CDR3 is filled in from the germline J gene. The chain recombines TRBV5-1 with TRBJ1-6, with D hard to call. Looked up from germline, CDR1 is SGHRS and CDR2 is YFSETQ. The CDR3 has 13 amino acids. Trimming shortened V by 1 base and J by 8 bases, and 7 bases separated the two germline ends. The CDR3 DNA, read in part, is TGCGCCAGCAGCTTGAACGGGGATTCACCC. Encoded protein: CASSLNGDSP. The entire CDR3 protein is CASSLNGDSPLHF.

This clone was detected ten times or more. Germline and junction disagree at one end, which may indicate a read error. The CDR3 end falls 3 residues outside the read, so it is completed with the germline J gene. The chain links TRBV6-1 to TRBJ2-7; D perhaps matches TRBD2 (7 bases). Germline CDR1 reads MNHNS; CDR2 reads SASEGT. This CDR3 comprises 13 residues. The sequenced part of the CDR3 DNA is TGTGCCAGCAGTAAAGCGGGACAATACGAG. It is translated as CASSKAGQYE. The entire CDR3 protein reads CASSKAGQYEQYF.

This clone was picked up many times. The sequence runs out 3 residues before the end of the CDR3; the remainder is reconstructed from the germline J gene. V usage is TRBV9 and J usage is TRBJ2-2; D is possibly TRBD2 (6 bases). Germline CDR1 SGDLS, CDR2 YYNGEE. The germline V and J ends were trimmed by 3 bases and 2 bases, with 11 bases remaining between them. The CDR3 sequence is 15 residues long. CDR3 in amino acids: CASSGVSGNTGELFF. The part of the CDR3 DNA that was read is TGTGCCAGCAGCGGAGTTAGCGGCAACACCGGGGAG.

By proportion, this clone is medium-sized. The DNA ends 3 residues before the CDR3 does, and the rest of the CDR3 is filled in from the germline J gene. This sequence joins TRBV7-9 and TRBJ2-5; the D gene is possibly TRBD1 (5 bases). The germline CDR1 and CDR2 sequences are SEHNR and FQNEAQ (reference sequence). V was pared by 2 bases and J by 5 bases, with 9 bases between. CDR3 length: 13 amino acids. The sequenced part of the CDR3 DNA is TGTGCCAGCAGCTTAAGACAGACGGAGACC. Translated, it gives CASSLRQTET. The full CDR3 protein is CASSLRQTETQYF.

This clone was seen at least ten times. The read is 3 residues too short to cover the CDR3 end, so that end is filled in from the germline J gene. The V and J genes are TRBV5-1 and TRBJ1-4; the match to TRBD1 covers 11 bases. This CDR3 has 16 residues. Looked up from germline, CDR1 is SGHRS and CDR2 is YFSETQ. J lost 4 bases, V lost 9 bases, and 11 bases had no gene match. CDR3 residues: CATSTGTGGFNEKLFF. The sequenced part of the CDR3 DNA is TGCGCCACTTCGACCGGGACAGGGGGTTTTAATGAAAAA.

Ten or more counts support this clone. With the read ending 3 residues before the CDR3 end, the germline J gene is used to fill in that end. V is TRBV12-3 or TRBV12-4 and J is TRBJ2-5; 9 nucleotides line up with TRBD2. CDR3 size: 15 residues. Germline trimming cut 6 bases from V and 3 bases from J; bases unmatched to any gene: 8. This chain's CDR3 is CASRDYLAGEETQYF. The covered CDR3 bases are TGTGCCAGCAGGGATTACTTAGCGGGGGAAGAGACC.

This clone was seen at least ten times. The CDR3 goes on 3 residues after the read ends, and that part is filled in from the germline J gene. V and J are TRBV20-1 and TRBJ2-1; TRBD2 aligns across 7 bases. V was pared by 0 bases and J by 0 bases, with 5 bases of the junction left unmatched. Germline CDR1 DFQATT, CDR2 SNEGSKA (reference sequence). The CDR3 is 16 amino acids. Partial CDR3 DNA: TGCAGTGCTAGAGATTATGGCGGGAGCTCCTACAATGAG. Protein: CSARDYGGSSYNE. The whole CDR3 is CSARDYGGSSYNEQFF.

This clone was counted ten times or more. The read ends 3 residues early relative to the CDR3; the germline J gene fills the gap. The rearrangement uses TRBV10-1 and TRBJ2-1; TRBD2 agrees at 12 bases. This CDR3 has 18 amino acids. Germline CDR1 and CDR2: WNHNN and SYGVQD (reference sequence). V dropped 4 bases and J dropped 0; count of bases not matched to a gene: 7. The CDR3 sequence is CASSGGLAGPSSYNEQFF. CDR3 DNA (partial): TGCGCCAGCAGTGGGGGACTAGCGGGTCCGAGCTCCTACAATGAG.

This clone was found many times. Read coverage stops 3 residues before the CDR3 terminus; the germline J gene supplies the remainder. The V and J genes are TRBV12-3 or TRBV12-4 and TRBJ2-1; 8 bases map to TRBD1. This CDR3 comprises 14 residues. With V trimmed by 2 bases and J by 8 bases, 5 bases remained unmatched. The covered CDR3 bases are TGTGCCAGCAGTTTATTCCAGGGGGCGTATGAG. It yields the protein CASSLFQGAYE. The whole CDR3 protein reads CASSLFQGAYEQFF.

The table lists this clone with many counts. The CDR3 goes on 3 residues after the read ends, and that part is filled in from the germline J gene. The chain uses TRBV5-6 and TRBJ2-3; D possibly corresponds to TRBD1 (6 bases). This CDR3 spans 15 amino acids. V was trimmed by 4 bases and J by 4 bases, leaving 16 bases between them. CDR1 is SGHDT and CDR2 is YYEEEE in the germline V gene. The DNA read from the CDR3 is TGTGCCAGCAGCCGGGCCTTGGGGGCGCCAGATACG. Encoded protein: CASSRALGAPDT. The entire CDR3 sequence reads CASSRALGAPDTQYF.

This clone was detected many times. The read finishes 3 residues shy of the CDR3 end, and the germline J gene is used to complete it. V usage is TRBV19 and J usage is TRBJ1-5; D unresolved. V was clipped by 5 bases and J by 5 bases, with 10 bases between them. The CDR3 spans 13 residues. Germline CDR1 reads LNHDA; CDR2 reads SQIVND (reference sequence). CDR3 region: CASSSLYDQPQHF. CDR3 DNA (partial): TGTGCCAGTAGTTCGCTCTACGATCAGCCC. Filled out from reference TRBV19 and TRBJ1-5, the complete variable domain reads DGGITQSPKYLFRKEGQNVTLSCEQNLNHDAMYWYRQDPGQGLRLIYYSQIVNDFQKGDIAEGYSVSREKKESFPLTVTSAQKNPTAFYLCASSSLYDQPQHFGDGTRLSIL.

This clone was recorded many times. The DNA ends 3 residues before the CDR3 does, and the rest of the CDR3 is filled in from the germline J gene. The chain couples TRBV7-6 to TRBJ2-7, with D unclear. Per the germline V gene, CDR1 is SGHVS and CDR2 is FNYEAQ. This CDR3 region has 14 residues. Trimming took off 2 bases at V and 5 bases at J, with 13 bases between the two ends. The CDR3 sequence: CASSLSPGMNEQYF. CDR3 DNA, as far as it was read: TGTGCCAGCAGCTTAAGTCCAGGAATGAACGAG.

This clone has a count of ten or more. Read coverage stops 3 residues before the CDR3 terminus; the germline J gene supplies the remainder. This chain joins TRBV10-1 and TRBJ2-3; no reliable D call. Germline CDR1 and CDR2: WNHNN and SYGVQD (reference sequence). The CDR3 has 12 amino acids. V lost 6 bases and J lost 2, with 6 bases in between. The sequenced part of the CDR3 DNA is TGCGCCAGCAGCAGGTTCACAGATACG. Its translation is CASSRFTDT. The entire CDR3 reads CASSRFTDTQYF.

By share, this clone counts as medium-sized. The read falls 3 residues short of the CDR3 end, and the missing part is taken from the germline J gene. The chain couples TRBV5-6 to TRBJ2-7, with TRBD2 matching 8 bases. Germline lookup yields CDR1 SGHDT and CDR2 YYEEEE. The CDR3 length is 14 residues. After removal of 9 bases from V and 6 bases from J, the junction contained 14 bases not matched to a gene. CDR3 loop: CATSPQRESPEQYF. CDR3 DNA (partial): TGTGCCACCTCCCCCCAGCGGGAGTCCCCCGAG.

This clone was found many times. The read is 3 residues too short to cover the CDR3 end, so that end is filled in from the germline J gene. This chain uses TRBV11-3 with TRBJ2-2; perhaps TRBD2 as D (6 bases). V was clipped by 5 bases and J by 7 bases, with 14 bases between them. This CDR3 contains 14 residues. Germline V CDR1 and CDR2: SGHNT, YENEEA. This CDR3 is CASSPGLANGELFF. The part of the CDR3 DNA that was read is TGTGCCAGCAGCCCCGGTCTAGCGAACGGGGAG.

This clone is medium-sized in the sample. The CDR3 goes on 3 residues after the read ends, and that part is filled in from the germline J gene. The chain uses TRBV7-9 and TRBJ2-1, with D unclear. Germline V gene sequence: CDR1 SEHNR, CDR2 FQNEAQ (reference sequence). The CDR3 contains 14 residues. The V end lost 5 bases, the J end lost 5 bases, and 13 bases lay between the germline ends. CDR3 sequence reads: CASSQIGQNNEQFF. The CDR3 DNA, read in part, is TGTGCCAGCAGCCAAATAGGGCAGAACAATGAG.

The sample holds many counts of this clone. The CDR3 is cut off 3 residues early in the read; its end comes from the germline J gene. This chain joins TRBV3-1 (or the pseudogene TRBV3-2) and TRBJ1-1, with TRBD1 identical over 7 bases. J lost 5 bases, V lost 3 bases, and 6 bases had no gene match. The germline V gene encodes CDR1 LGHDT and CDR2 YNNKEL (reference sequence). The CDR3 totals 14 residues. The covered CDR3 bases are TGTGCCAGCAGCCAGACAGGGATACGAACTGAA. It translates to CASSQTGIRTE. The full CDR3 reads CASSQTGIRTEAFF.

Ten or more counts support this clone. The DNA ends 3 residues before the CDR3 does, and the rest of the CDR3 is filled in from the germline J gene. The chain is built from TRBV7-9 and TRBJ2-7; the D is unclear. V shed 0 bases and J shed 0 bases, with 9 bases lying between them. This CDR3 spans 15 amino acids. Germline assignment: CDR1 SEHNR and CDR2 FQNEAQ (reference sequence). The CDR3: CASSLAQYSSYEQYF. The DNA read from the CDR3 is TGTGCCAGCAGCTTAGCCCAGTACAGCTCCTACGAG.

This clone was recorded many times. The read ends 3 residues before the CDR3 terminus; that terminus is restored from the germline J gene. The chain couples TRBV5-4 to TRBJ2-3, with D uncertain. With 0 bases removed from V and 0 bases from J, the gap between germline ends came to 8 bases. This CDR3 is built from 15 residues. Germline V gives CDR1 SGHNT, CDR2 YYREEE (reference sequence). The chain's CDR3 is CASSLDGISTDTQYF. Incomplete CDR3 DNA: TGTGCCAGCAGCTTGGATGGCATTAGCACAGATACG.

This clone was detected ten times or more. The CDR3 loop reads CASSLGPPNTEAFF. CDR3 bases read: TGTGCCAGCAGTTTAGGGCCCCCGAACACTGAA. The chain employs TRBV27 and TRBJ1-1; D not resolved. Sequencing ends 3 residues short of the CDR3 end; the germline J gene provides the rest. CDR1 is MNHEY, CDR2 SMNVEV, per germline (reference sequence). Trimming took 2 bases from V and 1 from J, leaving 8 bases between them. The CDR3 is 14 residues long.